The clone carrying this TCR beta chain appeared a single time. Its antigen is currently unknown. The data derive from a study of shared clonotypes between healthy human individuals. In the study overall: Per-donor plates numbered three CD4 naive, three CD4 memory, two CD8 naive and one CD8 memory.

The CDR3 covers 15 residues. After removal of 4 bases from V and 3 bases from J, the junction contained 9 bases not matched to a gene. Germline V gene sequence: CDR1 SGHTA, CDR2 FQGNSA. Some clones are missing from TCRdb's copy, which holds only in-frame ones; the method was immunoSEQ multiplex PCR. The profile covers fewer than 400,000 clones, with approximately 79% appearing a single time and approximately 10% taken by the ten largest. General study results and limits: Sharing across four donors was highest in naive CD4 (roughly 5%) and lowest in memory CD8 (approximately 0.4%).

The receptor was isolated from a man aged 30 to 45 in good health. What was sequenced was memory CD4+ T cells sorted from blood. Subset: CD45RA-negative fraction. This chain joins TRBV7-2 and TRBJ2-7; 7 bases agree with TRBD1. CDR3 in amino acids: CASSSAPGQYYEQYF. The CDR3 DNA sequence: TGTGCCAGCAGCTCTGCCCCGGGACAGTACTACGAGCAGTACTTC.